This passage covers 17 T cell receptor beta chains from one sample sequenced in a study of response to subunit inactivated influenza vaccine. Via MiXCR, TCRdb re-called the RT-PCR reads, giving one row per CDR3 protein. Among more than 600,000 distinct CDR3 sequences, around 20% were seen once, and the ten largest hold roughly 11%. Here the sequenced sample was PBMCs from blood, taken approximately 5 days after vaccination. Receptors originate from a man aged 50 or older who received an inactivated influenza vaccine.

This clonotype turned up a few times. The J gene is TRBJ2-3, the V gene TRBV5-1; TRBD1 matches 9 bases. J was trimmed by 5 bases and V by 4 bases; bases with no gene match: 8. The CDR3 extends over 15 amino acids. CDR1 SGHRS and CDR2 YFSETQ come from the germline V gene. The chain's CDR3 is CASSNLGQGVDTQYF. For the CDR3, the DNA is TGCGCCAGCAGCAATCTGGGACAGGGAGTAGATACGCAGTATTTT.

In this sample, this clonotype turned up a few times. V usage is TRBV5-1 and J usage is TRBJ2-5, with D tentatively TRBD1 or TRBD2 (5 bases each). V lost 4 bases, J lost 2 bases, and 15 bases lay in between. This CDR3 is built from 15 residues. Per the germline V gene, CDR1 is SGHRS and CDR2 is YFSETQ. The CDR3 sequence is CASSRTPGPQETQYF. For the CDR3, the DNA is TGCGCCAGCAGCAGAACGCCGGGGCCTCAAGAGACCCAGTACTTC.

The V gene is TRBV2, the J gene TRBJ2-1; 11 bases line up with TRBD1. Trimming removed 6 bases from V and 8 bases from J; junction bases left unmatched: 9. This CDR3 has 15 amino acids. Germline lookup yields CDR1 SNHLY and CDR2 FYNNEI. CDR3 in DNA: TGTGCCAGCAGGGGGGACAGGGGGTCTTTCCATGAGCAGTTCTTC. Protein product: CASRGDRGSFHEQFF.

The chain employs TRBV12-3 or TRBV12-4 and TRBJ2-5; the D is unclear. The CDR3 extends over 14 amino acids. Trimming removed 2 bases from V and 9 bases from J, with 16 bases in between. CDR3 nucleotides: TGTGCCAGCAGTTTAACGGGCATGAGAAGGGCCCAGTACTTC. Translating it yields CASSLTGMRRAQYF.

This clonotype has just a few counts. The J gene is TRBJ2-3, the V gene TRBV5-1; 8 bases are shared with TRBD2. CDR1 is SGHRS and CDR2 is YFSETQ in the germline V gene. The CDR3 is 14 amino acids. The ends lost 4 bases at V and 3 bases at J; junction bases unmatched: 4. The CDR3: CASSAGLVTDTQYF. CDR3 nucleotides: TGCGCCAGCAGCGCGGGACTAGTGACAGATACGCAGTATTTT.

Only a few counts were recorded for this clonotype. The chain is built from TRBV3-1 and TRBJ1-5; D possibly corresponds to TRBD1 (5 bases). The CDR3 extends over 14 amino acids. The V gene's germline CDR1 is LGHDT and CDR2 YNNKEL (reference sequence). V was shortened by 3 bases and J by 4 bases, with 10 bases between the two germline ends. The CDR3 nucleotides are TGTGCCAGCAGCCATACCGAGGGGAATCAGCCCCAGCATTTT. Translated, it gives CASSHTEGNQPQHF.

The V call is TRBV10-3, the J call TRBJ2-1; D unclear. V shed 3 bases and J shed 5 bases, with 5 bases lying between them. CDR3 length: 12 residues. The germline gives CDR1 ENHRY, CDR2 SYGVKD. The DNA for the CDR3 is TGTGCCATCAGTGACTACGACAATGAGCAGTTCTTC. Translation gives CAISDYDNEQFF.

This clonotype has a handful of counts. This chain joins TRBV12-3 or TRBV12-4 and TRBJ2-5; 7 bases are a match to TRBD2. This CDR3 region has 13 residues. V lost 5 bases to trimming and J lost 4 bases; unmatched junction nucleotides: 4. The CDR3 DNA reads as TGTGCCAGCAGTAGGCGGGGGAGAGAGACCCAGTACTTC. It encodes CASSRRGRETQYF.

This clonotype was observed a handful of times. The chain joins TRBV12-3 or TRBV12-4 to TRBJ1-1, with TRBD1 as a possible D gene (6 bases). Trimming took off 5 bases at V and 6 bases at J, with 13 bases between the two ends. The CDR3 contains 13 residues. CDR3 nucleotides: TGTGCCAGCAGTAGGGGGGGGTTCTCTGAAGCTTTCTTT. Amino acid sequence: CASSRGGFSEAFF.

This clonotype was seen more than once but under ten times. The chain recombines TRBV7-9 with TRBJ2-3; 7 nucleotides agree with TRBD2. V dropped 5 bases and J dropped 2; count of bases not matched to a gene: 4. This CDR3 is built from 14 residues. Germline V gene lookup returns CDR1 SEHNR and CDR2 FQNEAQ (reference sequence). The CDR3 is CASSSGANTDTQYF. Written as DNA, the CDR3 is TGTGCCAGCAGCAGCGGGGCCAACACAGATACGCAGTATTTT.

There are a few counts of this clonotype. V usage is TRBV29-1 and J usage is TRBJ2-2; no definite D call. This CDR3 has 11 amino acids. The germline V gene has CDR1 SQVTM and CDR2 ANQGSEA. V was clipped by 5 bases and J by 3 bases, with 4 bases between them. CDR3 protein: CSVSYTGELFF. CDR3 in DNA: TGCAGCGTTTCTTACACCGGGGAGCTGTTTTTT.

The rearrangement joins TRBV4-3 to TRBJ2-5; 7 nucleotides match TRBD2. V gave up 1 base and J gave up 4 bases; unmatched junction bases: 12. Germline V gene data show CDR1 as LGHNA and CDR2 as YSLEER. CDR3 length equals 17 residues. Here the CDR3 reads CASSQGFTGLEGETQYF. DNA of the CDR3: TGCGCCAGCAGCCAAGGATTTACAGGACTAGAGGGAGAGACCCAGTACTTC.

This clonotype came up many times. V usage is TRBV29-1 and J usage is TRBJ2-3; unclear D gene. The germline V gene encodes CDR1 SQVTM and CDR2 ANQGSEA. V lost 3 bases, J lost 1 base, and 5 bases lay in between. There are 12 residues in the CDR3. In DNA, the CDR3 is TGCAGCGTTGACACAGGCACAGATACGCAGTATTTT. Protein sequence: CSVDTGTDTQYF.

V usage is TRBV6-2 or TRBV6-3 and J usage is TRBJ2-5, with D tentatively TRBD2 (6 bases). Looked up from germline, CDR1 is MNHEY and CDR2 is SVGEGT. The CDR3 covers 13 residues. V was clipped by 6 bases and J by 4 bases, with 12 bases between them. This CDR3 is CASRGLSPETQYF. Written as DNA, the CDR3 is TGTGCCAGCAGAGGACTATCCCCAGAGACCCAGTACTTC.

V and J are TRBV3-1 and TRBJ2-1, with unresolved D. Germline CDR1 reads LGHDT; CDR2 reads YNNKEL (reference sequence). The CDR3 consists of 13 residues. V lost 3 bases and J lost 7, with 10 bases in between. Here the CDR3 DNA reads TGTGCCAGCAGCCATCTGGCCTCTAATGAGCAGTTCTTC. This encodes CASSHLASNEQFF.

The CDR3 loop reads CASSLRRGGETQYF. The CDR3 region has the DNA TGTGCCAGCAGCTTGAGACGCGGGGGAGAGACCCAGTACTTC. J is TRBJ2-5 and V is TRBV7-9, with 7 bases matching TRBD2. V gave up 3 bases and J gave up 4 bases; unmatched junction bases: 5. CDR3 size: 14 residues. Germline CDR1 SEHNR, CDR2 FQNEAQ (reference sequence). Full variable domain (missing parts from reference TRBV7-9 and TRBJ2-5): DTGVSQNPRHKITKRGQNVTFRCDPISEHNRLYWYRQTLGQGPEFLTYFQNEAQLEKSRLLSDRFSAERPKGSFSTLEIQRTEQGDSAMYLCASSLRRGGETQYFGPGTRLLVL.

This clonotype was picked up a small number of times. The V call is TRBV20-1, the J call TRBJ2-7, with D perhaps matching TRBD2 (5 bases). In germline, CDR1 is DFQATT, CDR2 SNEGSKA (reference sequence). The CDR3 loop spans 13 amino acids. V shed 6 bases and J shed 2 bases, with 14 bases lying between them. The CDR3 protein is CSAGAEGTYEQYF. The CDR3 nucleotides read TGCAGTGCCGGAGCGGAAGGAACCTACGAGCAGTACTTC.